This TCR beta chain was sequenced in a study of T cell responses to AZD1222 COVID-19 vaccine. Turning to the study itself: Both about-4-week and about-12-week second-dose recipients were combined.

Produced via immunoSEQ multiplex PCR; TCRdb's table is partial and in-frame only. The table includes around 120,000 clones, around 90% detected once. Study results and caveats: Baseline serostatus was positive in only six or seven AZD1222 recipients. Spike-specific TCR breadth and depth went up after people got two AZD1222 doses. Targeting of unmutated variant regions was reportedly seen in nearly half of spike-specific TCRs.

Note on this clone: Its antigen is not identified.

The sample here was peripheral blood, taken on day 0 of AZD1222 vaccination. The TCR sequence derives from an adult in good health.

The CDR3 bases are TGTGCCAGCAGCTCCACCCCAGGGGGCTACGAGCAGTACTTC. Translation gives CASSSTPGGYEQYF. The rearrangement uses TRBV7-8 and TRBJ2-7, with 7 bases that match TRBD1. The junction had 6 bases not matched to a gene; V was cut back by 4 bases and J by 3 bases. In germline, CDR1 is SGHVS, CDR2 FQNEAQ. The CDR3 runs 14 residues.